One and the same sample provided the 20 T cell receptor beta chains below, sequenced in a study of blood T cell repertoires in COVID-19. Sequencing used immunoSEQ multiplex PCR; TCRdb keeps in-frame clones, though not all of them. The sample consists of some 350,000 clones, about 90% of them appearing once. The sequenced sample was peripheral blood. The receptor source for this set is a young man with active or convalescent COVID-19.

V gene TRBV4-1 combines with J gene TRBJ2-3, with 9 bases that match TRBD2. Germline assignment: CDR1 MGHRA and CDR2 YSYEKL. Losses at the gene ends were 6 bases for V and 4 bases for J; bases not matched to a gene: 11. This CDR3 has 16 residues. The CDR3 DNA reads TGCGCCAGCAGACCTCCTGGAGCGGGGGGTTCAGATACGCAGTATTTT. Encoded protein: CASRPPGAGGSDTQYF.

This chain connects TRBV5-1 to TRBJ1-1; D perhaps matches TRBD1 (5 bases). CDR1 is SGHRS and CDR2 is YFSETQ in the germline V gene. V was clipped by 6 bases and J by 1 base, with 19 bases between them. The CDR3 runs to 16 residues. The CDR3 spells CASIGAGELSNTEAFF. The CDR3, as DNA: TGCGCCAGCATAGGGGCAGGCGAACTTTCGAACACTGAAGCTTTCTTT.

This clone came up once. The V call is TRBV10-2, the J call TRBJ1-2; weak D call: TRBD1 (6 bases). CDR1 is WSHSY and CDR2 is SAAADI in the germline V gene. The V and J ends lost 0 bases and 0 bases respectively, with 11 bases between them. This CDR3 is built from 16 residues. The CDR3 is CASSESARTANYGYTF. In nucleotides, the CDR3 is TGCGCCAGCAGTGAGTCAGCTAGGACAGCTAACTATGGCTACACCTTC.

The chain has TRBV7-2 and TRBJ2-7; 7 bases are shared with TRBD1. The CDR3 spans 16 residues. In germline, CDR1 is SGHTA, CDR2 FQGNSA. The J segment lost 2 bases and the V segment lost 5 bases, leaving 12 bases of the junction unmatched. CDR3 nucleotides: TGTGCCAGCAGCCCTCAACCGGGACAGAAGGCCTACGAGCAGTACTTC. It specifies CASSPQPGQKAYEQYF.

The chain employs TRBV18 and TRBJ1-4, with D uncertain. The V gene lost 1 base and the J gene lost 5 bases, with 8 bases spanning the gap. This CDR3 spans 14 amino acids. Germline-derived CDR1 and CDR2 are KGHSH and LQKENI. The CDR3 loop reads CASSPQLSNEKLFF. The CDR3 DNA reads as TGTGCCAGCTCACCACAGCTTTCGAATGAAAAACTGTTTTTT.

The chain links TRBV3-1 (or the pseudogene TRBV3-2) to TRBJ2-1; no reliable D call. There are 13 residues in the CDR3. Germline CDR1 and CDR2: LGHDT and YNNKEL (reference sequence). Deletions cut 0 bases from V and 8 bases from J, with 8 bases between. The CDR3 spells CASSQDFRDEQFF. CDR3 in DNA: TGTGCCAGCAGCCAAGATTTTCGCGATGAGCAGTTCTTC.

This rearrangement joins TRBV9 to TRBJ2-7; maybe TRBD1 (5 bases). Germline CDR1 and CDR2: SGDLS and YYNGEE. V was shortened by 2 bases and J by 0 bases, with 9 bases between the two germline ends. The CDR3 covers 14 residues. CDR3 protein: CASSVDTGSYEQYF. As DNA, the CDR3 is TGTGCCAGCAGCGTGGACACTGGCTCCTACGAGCAGTACTTC.

The chain combines TRBV24-1 with TRBJ2-5; 7 bases fit TRBD1. Germline lookup yields CDR1 KGHDR and CDR2 SFDVKD. The CDR3 consists of 15 residues. After removal of 3 bases from V and 4 bases from J, the junction contained 7 bases not matched to a gene. As DNA, the CDR3 is TGTGCCACCAGTGATACCCGACAGGGCAGAGAGACCCAGTACTTC. The encoded protein is CATSDTRQGRETQYF.

The chain links TRBV4-1 to TRBJ2-7, with a tentative D call TRBD2 (5 bases). The CDR3 runs 14 residues. The germline V gene has CDR1 MGHRA and CDR2 YSYEKL. V was cut by 4 bases and J by 0 bases, with 10 bases left in between. The CDR3 sequence: CASSLQRLSYEQYF. The CDR3 DNA follows: TGCGCCAGCAGCCTTCAGCGGCTCTCCTACGAGCAGTACTTC.

This clone was recorded a few times. The V and J genes are TRBV15 and TRBJ2-1; a weak D match, TRBD2 (5 bases). With 0 bases removed from V and 7 bases from J, the gap between germline ends came to 16 bases. The CDR3 runs to 16 residues. CDR1 LNHNV and CDR2 YYDKDF come from the germline V gene (reference sequence). CDR3 in DNA: TGTGCCACCAGCAGAGAGGGTATAACGGGATCGAATGAGCAGTTCTTC. This gives the protein CATSREGITGSNEQFF.

V usage is TRBV7-9 and J usage is TRBJ2-7, with TRBD1 matching over 8 bases. The CDR3 length is 15 residues. CDR1 is SEHNR, CDR2 FQNEAQ, per germline (reference sequence). V trimming: 1 base; J trimming: 5 bases; junction bases outside the gene matches: 7. The CDR3 DNA sequence: TGTGCCAGCAGCTTAGTTGGGACAGGTATCAACGAGCAGTACTTC. Encoded protein: CASSLVGTGINEQYF.

V gene TRBV19 combines with J gene TRBJ2-1; 8 bases map to TRBD2. V was clipped by 3 bases and J by 7 bases; unmatched bases: 8. CDR3 length equals 15 residues. The V gene's germline CDR1 is LNHDA and CDR2 SQIVND (reference sequence). This chain's CDR3 is CASSIGAGVSNEQFF. CDR3 nucleotides: TGTGCCAGTAGTATTGGAGCGGGAGTAAGTAATGAGCAGTTCTTC. The full variable domain, its missing parts supplied by reference TRBV19 and TRBJ2-1, is DGGITQSPKYLFRKEGQNVTLSCEQNLNHDAMYWYRQDPGQGLRLIYYSQIVNDFQKGDIAEGYSVSREKKESFPLTVTSAQKNPTAFYLCASSIGAGVSNEQFFGPGTRLTVL.

This rearrangement joins TRBV5-4 to TRBJ1-2, with D possibly being TRBD1 (5 bases). The CDR3 loop spans 15 amino acids. Germline loops: CDR1 SGHNT, CDR2 YYREEE (reference sequence). Deletions cut 0 bases from V and 2 bases from J, with 11 bases between. CDR3 sequence (DNA): TGTGCCAGCAGCTTGGTAGGGTCAGGGAACTATGGCTACACCTTC. Amino acid sequence: CASSLVGSGNYGYTF.

CDR3 sequence reads: CSADTPAGYTF. CDR3 sequence (DNA): TGCAGCGCAGACACTCCGGCGGGCTACACCTTC. The chain links TRBV29-1 to TRBJ1-2; D ambiguous. CDR1 SQVTM and CDR2 ANQGSEA come from the germline V gene. Trimming removed 7 bases at V and 8 bases at J, with 14 bases between. The CDR3 is 11 amino acids.

This clone was counted between two and nine times. The genes are TRBV28 and TRBJ1-5; 8 nucleotides line up with TRBD1. V lost 5 bases, J lost 4 bases, and 7 bases stayed unmatched. The CDR3 runs to 15 residues. The V gene's germline CDR1 is MDHEN and CDR2 SYDVKM. CDR3 DNA: TGTGCCAGCAGTCCTGGACAGGGCTTGAATCAGCCCCAGCATTTT. Translated: CASSPGQGLNQPQHF.

The V gene is TRBV4-3, the J gene TRBJ2-3; D is possibly TRBD2 (6 bases). Trimming removed 0 bases at V and 6 bases at J, with 10 bases between. The CDR3 totals 14 residues. Germline CDR1 and CDR2: LGHNA and YSLEER. CDR3: CASSQESRGDTQYF. In nucleotides, the CDR3 is TGCGCCAGCAGCCAAGAATCGCGGGGTGATACGCAGTATTTT.

The DNA for the CDR3 is TGTGCCAGCAGCTTAAGGGATAACCCGGGAGGTCAGAAGACCCAGTACTTC. Translating it yields CASSLRDNPGGQKTQYF. V is TRBV7-2 and J is TRBJ2-5; 7 positions agree with TRBD2. The length of the CDR3 is 17 residues. V lost 2 bases, J lost 6 bases, and 15 bases stayed unmatched. The V gene's germline CDR1 is SGHTA and CDR2 FQGNSA. Variable domain in full (rest from reference TRBV7-2 and TRBJ2-5): GAGVSQSPSNKVTEKGKDVELRCDPISGHTALYWYRQSLGQGLEFLIYFQGNSAPDKSGLPSDRFSAERTGGSVSTLTIQRTQQEDSAVYLCASSLRDNPGGQKTQYFGPGTRLLVL.

The chain employs TRBV20-1 and TRBJ1-1; 7 positions agree with TRBD1. V was clipped by 3 bases and J by 3 bases; unmatched bases: 4. The CDR3 length is 13 residues. The germline V gene has CDR1 DFQATT and CDR2 SNEGSKA (reference sequence). In nucleotides, the CDR3 is TGCAGTGCTAGTACAGGGGTGTACACTGAAGCTTTCTTT. Protein sequence: CSASTGVYTEAFF.

The chain employs TRBV9 and TRBJ2-7; possibly TRBD2 for D (6 bases). The CDR3 spans 15 residues. The germline gives CDR1 SGDLS, CDR2 YYNGEE. The V and J ends lost 4 bases and 4 bases respectively, with 18 bases between them. The CDR3 DNA reads as TGTGCCAGCAGCTCGGAGGGGTACGGGGGATACGAGCAGTACTTC. It translates to CASSSEGYGGYEQYF.

V and J are TRBV2 and TRBJ1-1; D is unclear. CDR1 and CDR2 from the germline V gene are SNHLY and FYNNEI. V lost 1 base, J lost 5 bases, and 14 bases lay in between. The CDR3 extends over 15 amino acids. CDR3 in amino acids: CASSEDLGRWTEAFF. The CDR3 nucleotides read TGTGCCAGCAGTGAAGACTTGGGCAGGTGGACTGAAGCTTTCTTT.